This passage covers 17 T cell receptor beta chains from one sample sequenced in a study of cytomegalovirus exposure and HLA in healthy donors (TCRdb year 2017). Receptors were amplified or captured by the immunoSEQ multiplex PCR assay. The multiplex PCR relied on a mix of 60 forward primers for TCR Vbeta segments and 13 reverse primers for TCR Jbeta segments. Entries here come from immuneACCESS through TCRdb and include only in-frame sequences with V and J called. Some clones fail to appear in such tables; in the studies checked, an unresolved V gene covers under half of the shortfall, and the cause of the remainder is unknown. A total of roughly 240,000 clones appear in this sample, approximately 84% of them only once. 0.2% to 0.25% of the sample is held by the ten biggest clonotypes. Sequencing was performed on PBMCs. Receptors originate from a girl aged 2 to 10 in good health and CMV-seronegative.

The chain uses TRBV5-1 and TRBJ2-1, with D possibly TRBD2 on 5 matching bases. The germline V gene has CDR1 SGHRS and CDR2 YFSETQ. The CDR3 has 17 residues. Trimming left V 4 bases short and J 0 bases short, with 17 bases between. CDR3 in DNA: TGCGCCAGCAGCACCCTCCCGCCGGGAAGCTCCTACAATGAGCAGTTCTTC. It encodes CASSTLPPGSSYNEQFF.

This chain uses TRBV6-5 with TRBJ2-1; 13 bases align to TRBD2. This CDR3 comprises 15 residues. With 0 bases clipped from V and 8 bases from J, the junction kept 1 base outside the gene matches. Germline lookup yields CDR1 MNHEY and CDR2 SVGAGI. Written as DNA, the CDR3 is TGTGCCAGCAGTTACTCCGGACTAGCGGGGGATGAGCAGTTCTTC. Amino acid sequence: CASSYSGLAGDEQFF.

The chain recombines TRBV6-4 with TRBJ2-3; 7 nucleotides align to TRBD2. CDR1 is MRHNA, CDR2 SNTAGT, per germline. The length of the CDR3 is 14 residues. With 5 bases clipped from V and 2 bases from J, the junction kept 4 bases outside the gene matches. The CDR3 nucleotides are TGTGCCAGCAGTAGCGGGGACCTCACAGATACGCAGTATTTT. It codes for CASSSGDLTDTQYF.

The gene calls are TRBV12-5 and TRBJ2-7; D is perhaps TRBD1 (5 bases). Germline V CDR1 and CDR2: LGHNT, FRNRAP. Trimming took 1 base from V and 3 from J, leaving 7 bases between them. This CDR3 is built from 13 residues. The chain's CDR3 is CASGLGQFYEQYF. The CDR3 DNA reads TGTGCTAGTGGTTTGGGACAGTTCTACGAGCAGTACTTC.

In DNA, the CDR3 is TGCGCCAGCAGCCCAGGTCTAGCGGGAGGTAGGGAGACCCAGTACTTC. Its protein is CASSPGLAGGRETQYF. J is TRBJ2-5 and V is TRBV5-1; 11 nucleotides agree with TRBD2. This CDR3 is built from 16 residues. The germline V gene has CDR1 SGHRS and CDR2 YFSETQ. Trimming at V came to 4 bases and at J to 5 bases, leaving 10 bases not matched to a gene.

The V call is TRBV6-6, the J call TRBJ2-1; the D gene is possibly TRBD2 (6 bases). The CDR3 loop spans 16 amino acids. The germline V gene has CDR1 MNHNY and CDR2 SVGAGI (reference sequence). Trimming took 0 bases from V and 3 from J, leaving 12 bases between them. The CDR3 sequence is CASSYSGGDGYNEQFF. CDR3 sequence (DNA): TGTGCCAGCAGTTACTCGGGGGGAGACGGCTACAATGAGCAGTTCTTC.

The chain recombines TRBV6-6 with TRBJ1-1; possibly TRBD1 for D (5 bases). The CDR3 totals 13 residues. Trimming shortened V by 4 bases and J by 6 bases, and 12 bases separated the two germline ends. Germline loops: CDR1 MNHNY, CDR2 SVGAGI (reference sequence). The CDR3 region has the DNA TGTGCCAGCAGTTTACAGGAGTCCCCTGAAGCTTTCTTT. It yields the protein CASSLQESPEAFF.

CDR3 in amino acids: CASGLVILSGYSGNTIYF. Here the CDR3 DNA reads TGTGCTAGTGGTTTGGTAATTCTGTCGGGTTACTCTGGAAACACCATATATTTT. V and J are TRBV12-5 and TRBJ1-3, with D hard to call. CDR1 and CDR2 from the germline V gene are LGHNT and FRNRAP. V was pared by 0 bases and J by 0 bases, with 15 bases between. This CDR3 is 18 amino acids long.

The chain carries TRBV29-1 and TRBJ2-1; D is perhaps TRBD2 (6 bases). Germline V lookup: CDR1 SQVTM, CDR2 ANQGSEA. Trimming left V 2 bases short and J 8 bases short, with 19 bases between. The CDR3 consists of 15 residues. The CDR3 sequence: CSVEPVLGGSDEQFF. CDR3 DNA: TGCAGCGTTGAACCGGTTCTAGGAGGGTCAGATGAGCAGTTCTTC.

The chain is built from TRBV7-9 and TRBJ2-7, with D perhaps matching TRBD1 (5 bases). CDR3 length: 14 amino acids. Per the germline V gene, CDR1 is SEHNR and CDR2 is FQNEAQ (reference sequence). Trimming took 5 bases from V and 0 from J, leaving 11 bases between them. The DNA of the CDR3 is TGTGCCAGCAGCCCCAGGGTAGACTCCTACGAGCAGTACTTC. This encodes CASSPRVDSYEQYF.

The chain joins TRBV6-5 to TRBJ2-2, with 8 bases lining up with TRBD2. Germline values: CDR1 MNHEY, CDR2 SVGAGI. V trimming: 7 bases; J trimming: 4 bases; junction bases outside the gene matches: 5. This CDR3 has 14 residues. This CDR3 is CASNGGGTTGELFF. As DNA, the CDR3 is TGTGCCAGCAACGGCGGGGGGACCACCGGGGAGCTGTTTTTT.

V gene TRBV7-9 combines with J gene TRBJ2-1; no clear D gene. Trimming removed 3 bases from V and 4 bases from J, with 7 bases in between. CDR3 length: 13 amino acids. In germline, CDR1 is SEHNR, CDR2 FQNEAQ (reference sequence). The CDR3 reads CASSFQDYNEQFF. The DNA of the CDR3 is TGTGCCAGCAGCTTCCAGGATTACAATGAGCAGTTCTTC. Complete variable domain (other parts from reference TRBV7-9 and TRBJ2-1): DTGVSQNPRHKITKRGQNVTFRCDPISEHNRLYWYRQTLGQGPEFLTYFQNEAQLEKSRLLSDRFSAERPKGSFSTLEIQRTEQGDSAMYLCASSFQDYNEQFFGPGTRLTVL.

The V call is TRBV27, the J call TRBJ2-3; 9 nucleotides match TRBD2. There are 15 residues in the CDR3. Trimming removed 2 bases from V and 5 bases from J; junction bases left unmatched: 5. Germline CDR1 MNHEY, CDR2 SMNVEV (reference sequence). Here the CDR3 DNA reads TGTGCCAGCAGTTTAGCCGCTAGCGGGGAAGATACGCAGTATTTT. Its translation: CASSLAASGEDTQYF.

The CDR3 DNA sequence: TGTGCCAGCAGCTTAAATTTTGGAGGGACTAACTATGGCTACACCTTC. Translated: CASSLNFGGTNYGYTF. The V call is TRBV7-9, the J call TRBJ1-2, with D uncertain. Germline CDR1 is SEHNR and CDR2 is FQNEAQ (reference sequence). V lost 2 bases and J 0 bases, leaving 13 bases between the germline ends. There are 16 residues in the CDR3.

This sequence joins TRBV30 and TRBJ1-2, with TRBD1 matching 9 bases. CDR3 length equals 18 residues. Germline values: CDR1 GTSNPN, CDR2 SVGIG (reference sequence). V lost 0 bases, J lost 4 bases, and 15 bases stayed unmatched. The chain's CDR3 is CAWSVSLQTGGLGYGYTF. CDR3 nucleotides: TGTGCCTGGAGTGTATCTCTCCAAACAGGGGGCCTTGGCTATGGCTACACCTTC.

The chain recombines TRBV6-7 with TRBJ1-6; D remains unclear. TRBV6-7 is designated an ORF whose function remains uncertain. The V gene lost 3 bases and the J gene lost 5 bases, with 8 bases spanning the gap. The CDR3 has 14 amino acids. The CDR3, as DNA: TGTGCCAGCAGTTATTCAGTACATAATTCACCCCTCCACTTT. Protein: CASSYSVHNSPLHF.

The J gene is TRBJ2-7, the V gene TRBV7-9; tentatively, D is TRBD2 (6 bases). Germline CDR1 SEHNR, CDR2 FQNEAQ (reference sequence). Trimming removed 4 bases from V and 0 bases from J, with 13 bases in between. The CDR3 is 15 residues long. The CDR3 DNA sequence: TGTGCCAGCAGCTCGGGACTCGAACTCTCCTACGAGCAGTACTTC. This gives the protein CASSSGLELSYEQYF.